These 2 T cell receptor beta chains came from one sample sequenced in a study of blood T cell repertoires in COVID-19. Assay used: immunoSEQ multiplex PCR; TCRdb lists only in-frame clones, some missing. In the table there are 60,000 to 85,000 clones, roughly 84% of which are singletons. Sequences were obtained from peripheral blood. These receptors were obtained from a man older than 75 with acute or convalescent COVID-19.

CDR3: CASSQDLGQGEAFF. Here the CDR3 DNA reads TGTGCCAGCAGCCAAGATCTGGGGCAGGGAGAAGCTTTCTTT. The chain is built from TRBV3-1 (or the pseudogene TRBV3-2) and TRBJ1-1, with D tentatively TRBD1 (5 bases). Germline CDR1 LGHDT, CDR2 YNNKEL (reference sequence). CDR3 length: 14 residues. With 0 bases removed from V and 8 bases from J, the gap between germline ends came to 13 bases.

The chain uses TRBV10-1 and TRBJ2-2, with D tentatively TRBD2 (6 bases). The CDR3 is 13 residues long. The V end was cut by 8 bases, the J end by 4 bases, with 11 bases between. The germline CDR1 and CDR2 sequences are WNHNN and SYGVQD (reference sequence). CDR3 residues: CASSRLVTGELFF. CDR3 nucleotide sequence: TGCGCCAGCTCTAGACTAGTCACCGGGGAGCTGTTTTTT.